These 29 T cell receptor beta chains were sequenced from one sample in a study of blood T cell repertoires in COVID-19. The data were produced by immunoSEQ multiplex PCR, yet TCRdb's version contains in-frame clones alone and is incomplete. This table holds 100,000 to 150,000 clones, about 79% found once. Sample: peripheral blood. These receptor sequences come from a man in his forties with active or convalescent COVID-19.

V gene TRBV30 combines with J gene TRBJ1-1; D remains unclear. Germline lookup yields CDR1 GTSNPN and CDR2 SVGIG (reference sequence). V was trimmed by 8 bases and J by 11 bases, leaving 18 bases between them. The CDR3 extends over 11 amino acids. CDR3 DNA: TGTGCCGTTACGGTTTATGGTAAGGCTTTCTTT. This encodes CAVTVYGKAFF.

This clone occurred a few times. CDR3 DNA sequence: TGTGCCAGCAGCCAATTGGTATCGAGTGAAAAACTGTTTTTT. Amino acids: CASSQLVSSEKLFF. This chain uses TRBV4-2 with TRBJ1-4; no definite D call. V was cut by 2 bases and J by 7 bases, with 11 bases left in between. The CDR3 is 14 amino acids. Germline CDR1 and CDR2: LGHNA and YNFKEQ.

The rearrangement links TRBV3-1 (or the pseudogene TRBV3-2) to TRBJ1-5; 9 bases fit TRBD1. The germline gives CDR1 LGHDT, CDR2 YNNKEL (reference sequence). The length of the CDR3 is 17 residues. With 4 bases clipped from V and 0 bases from J, the junction kept 7 bases outside the gene matches. CDR3 sequence: CASSRTGGVGSNQPQHF. DNA for the CDR3: TGTGCCAGCAGCCGAACAGGGGGCGTTGGTAGCAATCAGCCCCAGCATTTT.

The chain joins TRBV30 to TRBJ1-2; 9 bases agree with TRBD1. This CDR3 comprises 14 residues. J gave up 7 bases and V 2 bases, and 8 bases lay outside the gene matches. Germline CDR1 reads GTSNPN; CDR2 reads SVGIG (reference sequence). Here the CDR3 reads CAWSLRDRAFGYTF. The CDR3 nucleotides are TGTGCCTGGAGTTTGCGGGACAGGGCGTTTGGCTACACCTTC.

The V call is TRBV2, the J call TRBJ2-7, with 10 bases identical to TRBD1. In germline, CDR1 is SNHLY, CDR2 FYNNEI. V gave up 6 bases and J gave up 3 bases; unmatched junction bases: 5. This CDR3 is built from 14 residues. CDR3 bases: TGTGCCAGCAGAACCGGGACAGGGGTCTACGAGCAGTACTTC. Translation gives CASRTGTGVYEQYF.

The CDR3 reads CASRLQGEAFF. CDR3 nucleotide sequence: TGTGCCAGCAGGTTACAGGGGGAAGCTTTCTTT. The rearrangement links TRBV28 to TRBJ1-1, with 7 bases fitting TRBD1. CDR1 and CDR2 from the germline V gene are MDHEN and SYDVKM. The CDR3 has 11 amino acids. Trimming at V came to 6 bases and at J to 8 bases, leaving 3 bases not matched to a gene.

The chain employs TRBV4-1 and TRBJ2-1; TRBD2 aligns across 8 bases. The CDR3 contains 17 residues. Germline CDR1 and CDR2: MGHRA and YSYEKL. With 1 base clipped from V and 4 bases from J, the junction kept 9 bases outside the gene matches. The CDR3 reads CASSQVARTSLYNEQFF. The CDR3 region has the DNA TGCGCCAGCAGCCAAGTGGCGAGGACTAGCTTATACAATGAGCAGTTCTTC.

The table lists this clone with a count of one. The V call is TRBV5-4, the J call TRBJ1-4, with TRBD1 identical over 8 bases. Germline trimming cut 0 bases from V and 10 bases from J; bases unmatched to any gene: 5. The CDR3 loop spans 14 amino acids. Germline V CDR1 and CDR2: SGHNT, YYREEE (reference sequence). This chain's CDR3 is CASSLGPGGGKLFF. CDR3 coding DNA: TGTGCCAGCAGCTTGGGGCCAGGGGGCGGAAAACTGTTTTTT.

A single count supports this clone. The chain is built from TRBV18 and TRBJ1-5, with TRBD1 identical over 10 bases. Trimming removed 2 bases from V and 6 bases from J; junction bases left unmatched: 7. The germline V gene encodes CDR1 KGHSH and CDR2 LQKENI. The CDR3 is made up of 16 amino acids. The CDR3 DNA reads TGTGCCAGCTCACCAAGCGGGACAGGGGTTCTTCAGCCCCAGCATTTT. Protein: CASSPSGTGVLQPQHF.

The DNA of the CDR3 is TGTGCCACCAGTGCCAGCACGGGGGGAATCAATCAGCCCCAGCATTTT. This codes for CATSASTGGINQPQHF. J is TRBJ1-5 and V is TRBV24-1; maybe TRBD1 (5 bases). V dropped 5 bases and J dropped 3 bases, with 16 bases sitting between them. Germline CDR1 KGHDR, CDR2 SFDVKD. The CDR3 totals 16 residues.

V is TRBV5-6 and J is TRBJ2-7; 11 nucleotides match TRBD2. CDR1 SGHDT and CDR2 YYEEEE come from the germline V gene. The CDR3 has 14 residues. V was clipped by 2 bases and J by 4 bases; unmatched bases: 2. The DNA of the CDR3 is TGTGCCAGCAGCTTTGGGACTAGCGGTTACGAGCAGTACTTC. Residues: CASSFGTSGYEQYF.

The chain joins TRBV4-1 to TRBJ1-4, with D perhaps TRBD1 (5 bases). The germline gives CDR1 MGHRA, CDR2 YSYEKL. With 1 base removed from V and 5 bases from J, the gap between germline ends came to 11 bases. There are 15 residues in the CDR3. CDR3 amino acids: CASSQVDRLNEKLFF. The CDR3 DNA is TGCGCCAGCAGCCAAGTCGACAGATTAAATGAAAAACTGTTTTTT.

The rearrangement joins TRBV6-2 or TRBV6-3 to TRBJ2-7; D perhaps matches TRBD2 (5 bases). This CDR3 contains 15 residues. Trimming took off 0 bases at V and 2 bases at J, with 11 bases between the two ends. CDR1 MNHEY and CDR2 SVGEGT come from the germline V gene. Written as DNA, the CDR3 is TGTGCCAGCAGTTACTCCGGCAAGGAGGCCTACGAGCAGTACTTC. This gives the protein CASSYSGKEAYEQYF.

The rearrangement uses TRBV23-1 and TRBJ2-2, with 7 bases fitting TRBD1. TRBV23-1 is an open reading frame, and its role is uncertain. The CDR3 has 14 amino acids. V trimming: 6 bases; J trimming: 6 bases; junction bases outside the gene matches: 7. CDR3 region: CASSTDRAPGELFF. The CDR3 nucleotides read TGCGCCAGCAGCACAGACAGGGCCCCCGGGGAGCTGTTTTTT.

This chain connects TRBV7-2 to TRBJ2-1, with 8 bases fitting TRBD2. The CDR3 is 15 amino acids. Germline V gene data show CDR1 as SGHTA and CDR2 as FQGNSA. V trimming: 1 base; J trimming: 10 bases; junction bases outside the gene matches: 9. The CDR3 nucleotides read TGTGCCAGCAGCTTAGATCCGGGGGGGCTCCTCGAGCAGTTCTTC. This codes for CASSLDPGGLLEQFF. Drawing the rest from reference TRBV7-2 and TRBJ2-1, the complete variable domain is GAGVSQSPSNKVTEKGKDVELRCDPISGHTALYWYRQSLGQGLEFLIYFQGNSAPDKSGLPSDRFSAERTGGSVSTLTIQRTQQEDSAVYLCASSLDPGGLLEQFFGPGTRLTVL.

The chain employs TRBV4-3 and TRBJ2-7; 7 bases are shared with TRBD1. Germline CDR1 reads LGHNA; CDR2 reads YSLEER. With V trimmed by 0 bases and J by 5 bases, 7 bases remained unmatched. The CDR3 is made up of 15 amino acids. The DNA for the CDR3 is TGCGCCAGCAGCCAAGACAGGGGGACCTCTGACGAGCAGTACTTC. It encodes CASSQDRGTSDEQYF.

The V gene is TRBV20-1, the J gene TRBJ2-7; 7 bases match TRBD2. Germline CDR1 DFQATT, CDR2 SNEGSKA (reference sequence). The CDR3 is 11 residues long. V shed 5 bases and J 5 bases; nucleotides not matched to a gene: 3. CDR3 protein: CSAGRADEQYF. The CDR3 DNA reads TGCAGTGCTGGGAGGGCGGACGAGCAGTACTTC.

CDR3 protein: CASSVSITGSEQYF. The DNA for the CDR3 is TGTGCCAGCAGCGTGTCAATAACAGGGAGCGAGCAGTACTTC. The V gene is TRBV9, the J gene TRBJ2-7; the D gene is possibly TRBD1 (6 bases). The germline V gene encodes CDR1 SGDLS and CDR2 YYNGEE. The CDR3 contains 14 residues. V gave up 2 bases and J gave up 6 bases, with 15 bases separating them.

There are a few counts of this clone. The chain has TRBV6-2 or TRBV6-3 and TRBJ2-7; TRBD1 matches at 9 bases. In germline, CDR1 is MNHEY, CDR2 SVGEGT. The V and J ends lost 0 bases and 0 bases, in that order; junction bases with no gene match: 0. The CDR3 is made up of 15 amino acids. The CDR3 bases are TGTGCCAGCAGTTACTCGGGACAGGGCTCCTACGAGCAGTACTTC. It specifies CASSYSGQGSYEQYF.

The chain is built from TRBV6-5 and TRBJ1-1; D might be TRBD1 (5 bases). Germline V gene data show CDR1 as MNHEY and CDR2 as SVGAGI. V was pared by 9 bases and J by 11 bases, with 19 bases between. CDR3 length: 12 residues. For the CDR3, the DNA is TGTGCCAGTTTCTTCATTACAGGCGAGGCTTTCTTT. Translating it yields CASFFITGEAFF.

This clone showed up just a few times. This chain joins TRBV10-2 and TRBJ2-7; D possibly corresponds to TRBD2 (5 bases). The V and J ends lost 5 bases and 6 bases respectively, with 14 bases between them. Germline V gene sequence: CDR1 WSHSY, CDR2 SAAADI. The CDR3 runs 13 residues. The CDR3 loop reads CASSQKPGFEQYF. The CDR3 nucleotides are TGCGCCAGCAGTCAGAAACCGGGATTCGAGCAGTACTTC.

The rearrangement uses TRBV14 and TRBJ1-1; D unclear. Germline V gives CDR1 SGHDN, CDR2 FVKESK. V lost 1 base, J lost 0 bases, and 6 bases lay in between. The CDR3 covers 14 residues. Written as DNA, the CDR3 is TGTGCCAGCAGCCAAGCCGGGTTGAACACTGAAGCTTTCTTT. This encodes CASSQAGLNTEAFF. The entire variable domain, with the rest obtained from reference TRBV14 and TRBJ1-1, is as follows: EAGVTQFPSHSVIEKGQTVTLRCDPISGHDNLYWYRRVMGKEIKFLLHFVKESKQDESGMPNNRFLAERTGGTYSTLKVQPAELEDSGVYFCASSQAGLNTEAFFGQGTRLTVV.

The chain combines TRBV2 with TRBJ2-5; unclear D gene. The CDR3 extends over 16 amino acids. The V gene's germline CDR1 is SNHLY and CDR2 FYNNEI. Deletions cut 3 bases from V and 2 bases from J, with 16 bases between. In DNA form, the CDR3 reads TGTGCCAGCAGTGACGTTGAGTCCCGGGTACAAGAGACCCAGTACTTC. It specifies CASSDVESRVQETQYF.

This clone was counted a few times. The genes are TRBV30 and TRBJ2-2; possibly TRBD2 for D (6 bases). Germline V CDR1 and CDR2: GTSNPN, SVGIG (reference sequence). CDR3 size: 13 residues. The ends were cut back, 7 bases at V and 3 bases at J, with 12 bases in the middle. The CDR3 here is CASGGTDTGELFF. The CDR3 coding sequence is TGTGCCTCCGGGGGAACGGACACCGGGGAGCTGTTTTTT.

The V and J genes are TRBV19 and TRBJ2-5; 7 nucleotides line up with TRBD2. V shed 8 bases and J 1 base; nucleotides not matched to a gene: 10. Germline V lookup: CDR1 LNHDA, CDR2 SQIVND (reference sequence). This CDR3 is built from 15 residues. Here the CDR3 reads CASGRTGGFQETQYF. CDR3 coding DNA: TGTGCCAGTGGCCGGACGGGGGGTTTCCAAGAGACCCAGTACTTC.

The chain joins TRBV9 to TRBJ1-4; D is perhaps TRBD1 (6 bases). The germline V and J ends were trimmed by 3 bases and 0 bases, with 15 bases remaining between them. The germline V gene encodes CDR1 SGDLS and CDR2 YYNGEE. The CDR3 extends over 17 amino acids. The CDR3 DNA follows: TGTGCCAGCAGCGCCGACAGGTCCGGTGCAACTAATGAAAAACTGTTTTTT. This codes for CASSADRSGATNEKLFF.

V and J are TRBV6-5 and TRBJ2-5; 9 bases align to TRBD2. V shed 6 bases, J shed 2 bases, and the junction held 7 bases outside the gene matches. Germline CDR1 MNHEY, CDR2 SVGAGI. The CDR3 runs 15 residues. This CDR3 reads CASRVAGDLQETQYF. The CDR3 DNA reads as TGTGCCAGCAGGGTAGCGGGGGACTTACAAGAGACCCAGTACTTC.

This clone was counted only a few times. The rearrangement uses TRBV7-9 and TRBJ2-3; tentative D call: TRBD2 (6 bases). The CDR3 has 17 residues. With 5 bases removed from V and 2 bases from J, the gap between germline ends came to 20 bases. Germline V CDR1 and CDR2: SEHNR, FQNEAQ (reference sequence). The CDR3 is CASSPQLSGASTDTQYF. The CDR3, as DNA: TGTGCCAGCAGCCCGCAACTTAGCGGAGCCTCCACAGATACGCAGTATTTT.

Only a few counts were recorded for this clone. This chain connects TRBV27 to TRBJ2-1; tentatively, D is TRBD1 (5 bases). The CDR3 totals 15 residues. CDR1 is MNHEY and CDR2 is SMNVEV in the germline V gene (reference sequence). V lost 5 bases to trimming and J lost 2 bases, with 13 bases between them. The CDR3 region has the DNA TGTGCCAGCAGTACCCTTGGGGCGGCCTACAATGAGCAGTTCTTC. This gives the protein CASSTLGAAYNEQFF.